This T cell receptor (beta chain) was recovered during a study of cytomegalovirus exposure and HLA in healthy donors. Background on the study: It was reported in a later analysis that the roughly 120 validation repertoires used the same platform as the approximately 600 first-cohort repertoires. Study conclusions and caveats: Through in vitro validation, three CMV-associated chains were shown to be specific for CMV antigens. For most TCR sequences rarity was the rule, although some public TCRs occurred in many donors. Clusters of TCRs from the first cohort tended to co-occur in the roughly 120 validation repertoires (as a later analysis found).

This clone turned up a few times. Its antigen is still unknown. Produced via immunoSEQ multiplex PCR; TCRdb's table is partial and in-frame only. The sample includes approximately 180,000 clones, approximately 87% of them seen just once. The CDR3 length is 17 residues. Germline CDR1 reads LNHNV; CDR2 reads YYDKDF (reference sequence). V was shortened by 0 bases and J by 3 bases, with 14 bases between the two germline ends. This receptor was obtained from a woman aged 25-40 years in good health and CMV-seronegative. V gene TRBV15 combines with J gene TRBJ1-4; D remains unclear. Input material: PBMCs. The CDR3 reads CATSRDRGGGSNEKLFF. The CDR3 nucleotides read TGTGCCACCAGCAGAGATCGAGGAGGCGGATCTAATGAAAAACTGTTTTTT.